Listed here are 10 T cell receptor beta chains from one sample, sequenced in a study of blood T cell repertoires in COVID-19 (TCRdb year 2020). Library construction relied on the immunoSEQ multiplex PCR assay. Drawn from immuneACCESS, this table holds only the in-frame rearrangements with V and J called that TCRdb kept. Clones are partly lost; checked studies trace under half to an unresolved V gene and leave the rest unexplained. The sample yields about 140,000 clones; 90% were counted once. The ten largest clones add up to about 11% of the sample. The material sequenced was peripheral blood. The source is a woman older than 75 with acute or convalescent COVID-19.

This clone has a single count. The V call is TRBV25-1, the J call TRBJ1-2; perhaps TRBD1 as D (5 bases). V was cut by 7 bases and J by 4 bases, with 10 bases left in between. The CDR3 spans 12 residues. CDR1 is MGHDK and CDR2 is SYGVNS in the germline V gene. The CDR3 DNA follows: TGTGCCAGCACCGGGGGGTTCTATGGCTACACCTTC. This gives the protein CASTGGFYGYTF.

In DNA, the CDR3 is TGTGCCAGCAGCCAAGACAGCGGGGGTGCCCTCCACTTT. Translated, it gives CASSQDSGGALHF. The chain has TRBV3-1 (or the pseudogene TRBV3-2) and TRBJ1-6; perhaps TRBD1 as D (5 bases). Germline V gene lookup returns CDR1 LGHDT and CDR2 YNNKEL (reference sequence). Between the trimmed V and J ends, which lost 0 bases and 14 bases, there was a span of 11 bases. CDR3 size: 13 residues.

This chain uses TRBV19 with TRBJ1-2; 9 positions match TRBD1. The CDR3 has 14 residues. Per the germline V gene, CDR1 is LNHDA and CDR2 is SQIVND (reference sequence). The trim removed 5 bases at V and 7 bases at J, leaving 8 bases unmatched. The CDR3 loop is CASSHTGGKGGYTF. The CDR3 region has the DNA TGTGCCAGTAGTCATACAGGGGGCAAGGGTGGCTACACCTTC.

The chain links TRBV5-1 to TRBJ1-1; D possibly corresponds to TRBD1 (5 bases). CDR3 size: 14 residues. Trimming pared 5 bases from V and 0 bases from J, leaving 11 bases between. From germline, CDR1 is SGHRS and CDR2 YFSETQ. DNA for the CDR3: TGCGCCAGCAGTGACAGACAGATGAACACTGAAGCTTTCTTT. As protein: CASSDRQMNTEAFF.

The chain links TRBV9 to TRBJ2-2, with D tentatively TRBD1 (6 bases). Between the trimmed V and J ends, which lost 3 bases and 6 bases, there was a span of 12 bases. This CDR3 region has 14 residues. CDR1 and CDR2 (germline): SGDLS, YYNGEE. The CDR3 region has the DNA TGTGCCAGCAGCGACAGGGTGTTAGCCGGGGAGCTGTTTTTT. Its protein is CASSDRVLAGELFF.

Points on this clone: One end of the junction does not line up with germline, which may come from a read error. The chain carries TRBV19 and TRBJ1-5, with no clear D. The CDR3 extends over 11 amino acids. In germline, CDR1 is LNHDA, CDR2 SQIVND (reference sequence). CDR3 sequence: CASSTGSHARF. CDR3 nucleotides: TGTGCCAGTAGTACGGGATCTCACGCTCGTTTT.

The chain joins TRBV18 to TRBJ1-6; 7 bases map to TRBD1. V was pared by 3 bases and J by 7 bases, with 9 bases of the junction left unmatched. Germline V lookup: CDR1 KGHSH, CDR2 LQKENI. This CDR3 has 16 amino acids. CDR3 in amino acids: CASSPFNEGANSPLHF. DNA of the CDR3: TGTGCCAGCTCACCCTTTAATGAGGGGGCAAATTCACCCCTCCACTTT.

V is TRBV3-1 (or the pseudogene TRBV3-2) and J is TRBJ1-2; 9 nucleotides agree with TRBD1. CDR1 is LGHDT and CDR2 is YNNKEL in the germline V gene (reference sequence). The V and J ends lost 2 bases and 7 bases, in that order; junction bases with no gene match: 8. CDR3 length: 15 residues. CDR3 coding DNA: TGTGCCAGCAGCCAAATTCCGGACAGGGGAGGTGGCTACACCTTC. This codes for CASSQIPDRGGGYTF.

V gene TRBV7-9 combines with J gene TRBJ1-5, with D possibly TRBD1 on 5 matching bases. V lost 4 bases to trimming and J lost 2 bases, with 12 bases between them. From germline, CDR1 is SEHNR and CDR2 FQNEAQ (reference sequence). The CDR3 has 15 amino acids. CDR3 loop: CASSYQGGGNQPQHF. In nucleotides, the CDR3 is TGTGCCAGCAGCTACCAGGGTGGGGGCAATCAGCCCCAGCATTTT.

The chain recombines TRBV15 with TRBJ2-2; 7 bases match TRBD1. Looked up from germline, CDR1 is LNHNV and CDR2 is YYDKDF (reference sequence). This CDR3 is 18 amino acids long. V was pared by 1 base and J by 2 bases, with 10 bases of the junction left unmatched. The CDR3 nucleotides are TGTGCCACCAGCAGAGGAAGGGGGCAGACTTTCAACACCGGGGAGCTGTTTTTT. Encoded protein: CATSRGRGQTFNTGELFF.